Sequencing of this T cell receptor (beta chain) was carried out in a study of cytomegalovirus exposure and HLA in healthy donors. For the study at large: Per a later analysis, the approximately 600 first-cohort and approximately 120 validation repertoires shared one platform. General study findings and limits: Among TCR beta chains, those listed as cytomegalovirus-associated numbered over 150. A subsequent analysis found that TCR clusters from the first cohort also tended to co-occur in the approximately 120 validation repertoires, with less than 95% of cluster scores above 0.

The donors were members of the validation cohort comprising over 90 subjects, separate from the approximately 630-subject first cohort. This CDR3 comprises 17 residues. In germline, CDR1 is SGHTA, CDR2 FQGTGA. V lost 0 bases to trimming and J lost 3 bases; unmatched junction nucleotides: 2. Concerning this clone itself: Its antigen remains unknown.

Data came from immunoSEQ multiplex PCR; TCRdb stores just in-frame clones and leaves some out. The table has 150,000 to 200,000 clones, 84% seen once; the top ten hold roughly 7.5%. This clonotype was obtained from a man younger than 30 in good health and CMV-seropositive. The J gene is TRBJ2-2, the V gene TRBV7-3, with 12 bases matching TRBD2. The sample taken for sequencing was PBMCs. The DNA for the CDR3 is TGTGCCAGCAGCTTAACACTAGCGGGAGGACACACCGGGGAGCTGTTTTTT. It encodes CASSLTLAGGHTGELFF.